Presented here are 2 T cell receptor beta chains from one specimen sequenced in a study of T-cell reconstitution after alpha-beta-depleted transplantation in children (TCRdb year 2016). What the research found in general, with its limitations: The frequencies of hyperexpanded clones fell over the following months, and after one year, T-cell counts and TCRbeta diversity were mostly attributed to newly produced T cells.

Libraries were made using PCR. The sample was run on an Illumina HiSeq 2500. TCR library preparation used molecular barcoding, with unique molecular identifiers applied to normalize quantification of the TCRbeta repertoire. The public reads were quality trimmed at Q25 with fastp and then assembled into clones with MiXCR by TCRdb, keeping productive beta chains. Each CDR3 protein gets just one entry, which takes the most common genes and DNA from the rows behind it. For this sample there are around 270,000 distinct CDR3 sequences; approximately 7.3% appear just once. The ten largest clones add up to approximately 9.6% of the sample. The meaning of the sample's treatment or condition label: allogeneic hematopoietic cell transplantation with graft depleted of TCRalphabeta T cells and CD19 B cells. These receptors' targets are unknown. Sequencing used peripheral blood, obtained 360 days after TCRalphabeta/CD19-depleted stem cell transplant. The receptors here all came from a female patient aged 2-9 years who had a stem cell transplant for Fanconi anemia, so the T cells may come from the graft donor.

As for this clonotype: Compared with germline, one end of the junction differs, possibly owing to a read error. The rearrangement joins TRBV9 to TRBJ2-3; no firm D call. Germline loops: CDR1 SGDLS, CDR2 YYNGEE. The CDR3 extends over 15 amino acids. The chain's CDR3 is CASSVGDALTDAQYF. As DNA, the CDR3 is TGTGCCAGCAGCGTAGGCGATGCACTCACAGATGCGCAGTATTTT.

This clonotype was counted many times. The chain has TRBV6-1 and TRBJ2-3, with D tentatively TRBD1 (6 bases). There are 13 residues in the CDR3. V lost 8 bases, J lost 2 bases, and 11 bases lay in between. Germline CDR1 is MNHNS and CDR2 is SASEGT. DNA of the CDR3: TGTGCCAGCGCGGACAGCAACACAGATACGCAGTATTTT. This encodes CASADSNTDTQYF.